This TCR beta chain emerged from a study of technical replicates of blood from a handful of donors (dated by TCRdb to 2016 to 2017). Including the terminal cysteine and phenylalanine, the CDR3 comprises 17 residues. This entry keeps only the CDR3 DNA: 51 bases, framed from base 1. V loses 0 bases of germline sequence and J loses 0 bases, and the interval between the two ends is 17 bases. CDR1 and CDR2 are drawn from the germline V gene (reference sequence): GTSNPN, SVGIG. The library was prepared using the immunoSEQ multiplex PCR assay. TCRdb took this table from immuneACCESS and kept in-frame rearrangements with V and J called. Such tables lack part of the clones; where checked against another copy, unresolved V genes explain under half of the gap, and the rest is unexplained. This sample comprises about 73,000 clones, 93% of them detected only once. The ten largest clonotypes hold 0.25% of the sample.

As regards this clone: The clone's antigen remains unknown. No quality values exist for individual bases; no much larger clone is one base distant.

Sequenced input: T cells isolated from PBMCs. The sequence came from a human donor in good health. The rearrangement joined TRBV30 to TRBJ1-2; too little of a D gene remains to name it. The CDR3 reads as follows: CAWSVLSGWISNYGYTF. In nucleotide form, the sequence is TGTGCCTGGAGTGTACTGAGCGGGTGGATTTCTAACTATGGCTACACCTTC.